Each of the 12 T cell receptor beta chains below was sequenced from the same sample in a study of tumor-infiltrating lymphocytes in oesophageal squamous cell carcinoma. Via MiXCR, TCRdb re-called the PCR reads, giving one row per CDR3 protein. Seen here are over 15,000 distinct CDR3 sequences, roughly 47% observed once, and the top ten hold roughly 26%. Sequences were obtained from esophageal tumor tissue. These receptors originate from a male donor with esophageal squamous cell carcinoma.

The chain joins TRBV7-3 to TRBJ2-1; TRBD2 is a possible D gene (7 bases). The CDR3 contains 15 residues. Germline assignment: CDR1 SGHTA and CDR2 FQGTGA. Trimming removed 1 base at V and 5 bases at J, with 12 bases between. The CDR3 nucleotides read TGTGCCAGCAGCTTAAGTCGGGGGGCCAACAATGAGCAGTTCTTC. Translating gives CASSLSRGANNEQFF.

The chain links TRBV27 to TRBJ2-5, with 10 nucleotides matching TRBD2. The junction had 10 bases not matched to a gene; V was cut back by 5 bases and J by 4 bases. The V gene's germline CDR1 is MNHEY and CDR2 SMNVEV (reference sequence). The CDR3 covers 16 residues. This chain's CDR3 is CASSNSGRRGLETQYF. The DNA for the CDR3 is TGTGCCAGCAGTAATAGCGGGAGGAGGGGTTTAGAGACCCAGTACTTC.

CDR3 bases: TGTGCCAGCAGTCCCTTCGGGGGCCCTGAGACCCAGTACTTC. Its translation is CASSPFGGPETQYF. The chain recombines TRBV12-3 or TRBV12-4 with TRBJ2-6; D possibly uses TRBD1 or TRBD2 (6 bases each). The DNA end is more similar to TRBJ2-5, so the J call may be wrong. The CDR3 length is 14 residues.

This clonotype is large (0.1 to 1%) in the sample. This chain uses TRBV7-2 with TRBJ2-7; 10 nucleotides align to TRBD2. The CDR3 consists of 13 residues. With V trimmed by 6 bases and J by 4 bases, 3 bases remained unmatched. Per the germline V gene, CDR1 is SGHTA and CDR2 is FQGNSA. CDR3 in amino acids: CASSSLAGYEQYF. CDR3 nucleotides: TGTGCCAGCAGTTCACTAGCGGGATACGAGCAGTACTTC. Variable domain in full (rest from reference TRBV7-2 and TRBJ2-7): GAGVSQSPSNKVTEKGKDVELRCDPISGHTALYWYRQSLGQGLEFLIYFQGNSAPDKSGLPSDRFSAERTGGSVSTLTIQRTQQEDSAVYLCASSSLAGYEQYFGPGTRLTVT.

This clonotype was observed a handful of times. The V call is TRBV10-3, the J call TRBJ1-5, with 7 bases matching TRBD1. The CDR3 extends over 16 amino acids. Germline V gene data show CDR1 as ENHRY and CDR2 as SYGVKD. V shed 5 bases and J 6 bases; nucleotides not matched to a gene: 13. Here the CDR3 reads CAISSQGRSDLQPQHF. CDR3 sequence (DNA): TGTGCCATCAGTTCACAGGGGCGGTCGGACCTTCAGCCCCAGCATTTT.

This rearrangement joins TRBV6-1 to TRBJ2-5; D is ambiguous. TRBJ2-1 matches the DNA end more closely, so the J call is doubtful. There are 13 residues in the CDR3. The germline gives CDR1 MNHNS, CDR2 SASEGT. The CDR3 DNA is TGTGCCAGCAGTGAAGGCGATCCTCATGAGCAGTTCTTC. Protein: CASSEGDPHEQFF.

This clonotype has just a few counts. The chain carries TRBV15 and TRBJ2-1; perhaps TRBD2 as D (7 bases). Germline V gives CDR1 LNHNV, CDR2 YYDKDF (reference sequence). V shed 5 bases and J shed 1 base, with 15 bases lying between them. The CDR3 is 16 residues long. DNA of the CDR3: TGTGCCACCAGCTCAAGGGGGGGAGATTCCTACAATGAGCAGTTCTTC. Its translation: CATSSRGGDSYNEQFF.

The rearrangement joins TRBV7-2 to TRBJ2-6; D is perhaps TRBD2 (5 bases). Per the germline V gene, CDR1 is SGHTA and CDR2 is FQGNSA. The CDR3 extends over 15 amino acids. Deletions cut 6 bases from V and 2 bases from J, with 11 bases between. In nucleotides, the CDR3 is TGTGCCAGCAGTCGCAGCGGAGCTGGGGCCAACGTCCTGACTTTC. Translation gives CASSRSGAGANVLTF.

This clonotype has only a few counts. The chain combines TRBV7-3 with TRBJ2-3; perhaps D is TRBD1 or TRBD2 (5 bases each). CDR3 length equals 18 residues. Trimming left V 2 bases short and J 8 bases short, with 26 bases between. Germline assignment: CDR1 SGHTA and CDR2 FQGTGA. In DNA, the CDR3 is TGTGCCAGCAGCTTACATCCGTTAGGGACCCAAGGGGCGATTACGCAGTATTTT. This gives the protein CASSLHPLGTQGAITQYF.

The chain employs TRBV7-6 and TRBJ2-7; TRBD2 is a possible D gene (6 bases). V dropped 5 bases and J dropped 5 bases, with 19 bases sitting between them. Germline CDR1 reads SGHVS; CDR2 reads FNYEAQ. This CDR3 spans 15 amino acids. CDR3 residues: CASSAPGSGLNEQYF. The CDR3 DNA is TGTGCCAGCAGCGCACCGGGGAGCGGACTAAACGAGCAGTACTTC.

At least ten counts were recorded for this clonotype. This chain joins TRBV7-3 and TRBJ2-1; TRBD1 matches at 10 bases. The junction had 4 bases not matched to a gene; V was cut back by 3 bases and J by 8 bases. The CDR3 extends over 14 amino acids. Germline V lookup: CDR1 SGHTA, CDR2 FQGTGA. As DNA, the CDR3 is TGTGCCAGCAGCTTGGGACAGGGGCCCCATGAGCAGTTCTTC. Protein product: CASSLGQGPHEQFF.

The rearrangement links TRBV7-2 to TRBJ1-1, with no clear D. Matching the DNA end better, TRBJ2-2 makes the J call doubtful. The germline V gene encodes CDR1 SGHTA and CDR2 FQGNSA. The CDR3 is 12 residues long. In nucleotides, the CDR3 is TGTGCCAGCAGCTTAATTGTCGGGGAGCTGTTTTTT. It yields the protein CASSLIVGELFF.